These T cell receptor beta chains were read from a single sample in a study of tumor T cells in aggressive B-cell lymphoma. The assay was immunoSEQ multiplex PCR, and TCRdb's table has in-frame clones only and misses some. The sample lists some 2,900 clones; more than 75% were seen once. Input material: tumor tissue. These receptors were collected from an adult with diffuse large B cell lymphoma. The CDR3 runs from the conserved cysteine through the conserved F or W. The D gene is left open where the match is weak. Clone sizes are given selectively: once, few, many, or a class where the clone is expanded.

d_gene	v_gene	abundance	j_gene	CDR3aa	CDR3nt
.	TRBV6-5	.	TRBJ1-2	CASSPPGGGGGYTF	TGTGCCAGCAGCCCCCCCGGGGGGGGCGGGGGCTACACCTTC
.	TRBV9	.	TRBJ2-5	CASSVGQQETQYF	TGTGCCAGCAGCGTAGGACAGCAAGAGACCCAGTACTTC
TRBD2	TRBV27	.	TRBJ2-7	CASSPGGFTSGRSFEQYF	TGTGCCAGCAGTCCCGGGGGTTTCACTAGCGGGAGATCATTCGAGCAGTACTTC
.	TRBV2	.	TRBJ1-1	CASSGVIAGQAFF	TGTGCCAGCAGTGGGGTCATTGCAGGTCAAGCTTTCTTT
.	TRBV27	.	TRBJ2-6	CASSLWASGANVLTF	TGTGCCAGCAGTTTATGGGCCTCTGGGGCCAACGTCCTGACTTTC
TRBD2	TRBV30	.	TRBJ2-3	CAWSTRGGSSDTQYF	TGTGCCTGGAGTACCCGAGGCGGGAGTTCAGATACGCAGTATTTT
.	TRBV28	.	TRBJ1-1	CASSLGGINTEAFF	TGTGCCAGCAGTTTAGGAGGGATAAACACTGAAGCTTTCTTT
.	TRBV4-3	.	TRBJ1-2	CASSHQLSNYGYTF	TGCGCCAGCAGCCACCAACTGAGCAACTATGGCTACACCTTC
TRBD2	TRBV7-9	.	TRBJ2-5	CASSLLREAGETQYF	TGTGCCAGCAGCTTACTGCGGGAGGCCGGGGAGACCCAGTACTTC
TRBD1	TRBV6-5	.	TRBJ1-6	CASSYGTGLSSPLHF	TGTGCCAGCAGTTACGGGACAGGGTTGAGTTCACCCCTCCACTTT
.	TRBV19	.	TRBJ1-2	CATRGDYGYTF	TGTGCCACAAGGGGCGACTATGGCTACACCTTC
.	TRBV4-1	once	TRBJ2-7	CASSQGQGLRDEQYF	TGCGCCAGCAGCCAAGGGCAGGGCCTCCGCGACGAGCAGTACTTC
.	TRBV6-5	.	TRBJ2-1	CASSYGRGLWEQFF	TGTGCCAGCAGTTACGGGCGGGGCCTCTGGGAGCAGTTCTTC
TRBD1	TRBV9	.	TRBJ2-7	CASSGGTGDSYEQYF	TGTGCCAGCAGCGGGGGGACAGGTGATTCCTACGAGCAGTACTTC
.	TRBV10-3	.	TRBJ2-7	CAITDKTGPYEQYF	TGTGCCATCACCGATAAGACAGGACCGTACGAGCAGTACTTC
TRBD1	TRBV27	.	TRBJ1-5	CASSPGQGWQPQHF	TGTGCCAGCAGTCCCGGACAGGGGTGGCAGCCCCAGCATTTT
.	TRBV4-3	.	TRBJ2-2	CASSQDWQNTGELFF	TGCGCCAGCAGCCAAGATTGGCAGAACACCGGGGAGCTGTTTTTT
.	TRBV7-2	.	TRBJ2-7	CASSPSPQGEQYF	TGTGCCAGCAGCCCAAGTCCTCAGGGCGAGCAGTACTTC
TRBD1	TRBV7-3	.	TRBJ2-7	CASSPDRGGEQYF	TGTGCCAGCAGCCCCGACAGGGGTGGTGAGCAGTACTTC
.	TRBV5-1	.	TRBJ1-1	CASSSLGGTEAFF	TGCGCCAGCAGCAGTTTAGGGGGCACTGAAGCTTTCTTT
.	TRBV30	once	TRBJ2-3	CAWNSSTDTQYF	TGTGCCTGGAATTCTAGCACAGATACGCAGTATTTT
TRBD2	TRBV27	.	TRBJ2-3	CASSIMGLRRTDTQYF	TGTGCCAGCAGTATCATGGGACTACGTCGCACAGATACGCAGTATTTT
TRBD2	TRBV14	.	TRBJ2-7	CASSHPTSGKYEQYF	TGTGCCAGCAGCCATCCAACTAGCGGGAAGTACGAGCAGTACTTC
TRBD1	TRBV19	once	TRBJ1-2	CASSRGQGDGYTF	TGTGCCAGTAGTCGTGGACAGGGGGATGGCTACACCTTC
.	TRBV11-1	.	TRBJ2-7	CASSLARGYEQYF	TGTGCTAGCAGCTTAGCGAGGGGGTACGAGCAGTACTTC
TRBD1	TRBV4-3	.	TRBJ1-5	CASSPGTGSNQPQHF	TGCGCCAGCAGCCCGGGGACAGGGAGCAATCAGCCCCAGCATTTT
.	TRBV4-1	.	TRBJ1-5	CASSQAVVQPQHF	TGCGCCAGCAGCCAAGCGGTTGTTCAGCCCCAGCATTTT
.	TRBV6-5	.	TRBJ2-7	CASSPPRVNEQYF	TGTGCCAGCAGCCCCCCCAGGGTCAACGAGCAGTACTTC
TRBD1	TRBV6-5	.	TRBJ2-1	CASSSGTGFFF	TGTGCCAGCAGTTCCGGGACAGGGTTTTTCTTC
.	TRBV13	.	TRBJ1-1	CASSLMGGTEAFF	TGTGCCAGCAGCTTAATGGGGGGGACTGAAGCTTTCTTT
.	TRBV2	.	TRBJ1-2	CASGQGQRGYTF	TGTGCCAGCGGGCAGGGACAACGTGGCTACACCTTC
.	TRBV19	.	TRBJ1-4	CASSMTTASNEKLFF	TGTGCCAGTAGTATGACGACAGCAAGTAATGAAAAACTGTTTTTT
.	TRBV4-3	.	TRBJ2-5	CASSQDQWGETQYF	TGCGCCAGCAGCCAAGATCAGTGGGGCGAGACCCAGTACTTC
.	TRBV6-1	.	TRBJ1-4	CASTKGGVEEELFF	TGTGCCAGCACTAAGGGGGGGGTTGAAGAAGAACTGTTTTTT
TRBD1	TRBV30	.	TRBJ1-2	CAWSGTGRTNYGYTF	TGTGCCTGGAGCGGGACAGGGAGAACTAACTATGGCTACACCTTC
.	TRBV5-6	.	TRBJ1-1	CASSFQGHGTEAFF	TGTGCCAGCAGCTTCCAGGGTCATGGCACTGAAGCTTTCTTT
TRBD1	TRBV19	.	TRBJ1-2	CASSPRGRPGYGYTF	TGTGCCAGTAGTCCCAGGGGGAGGCCTGGGTATGGCTACACCTTC
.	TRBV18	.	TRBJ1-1	CASSPLMNTEAFF	TGTGCCAGCTCACCACTTATGAACACTGAAGCTTTCTTT
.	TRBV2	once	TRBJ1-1	CASSANPGSRGTEAFF	TGTGCCAGCAGCGCCAACCCCGGCAGTCGGGGCACTGAAGCTTTCTTT
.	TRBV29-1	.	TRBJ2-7	CSVATPEAITSPYEQYF	TGCAGCGTTGCGACTCCCGAGGCCATAACATCTCCCTACGAGCAGTACTTC